Listed below are T cell receptor beta chains from one sample, sequenced in a study of control samples from healthy donors and cancer patients. The method was immunoSEQ multiplex PCR; TCRdb's version includes in-frame clones alone and lacks a portion of them. The data contain approximately 150,000 clones, 90% to 95% of them singletons. The material sequenced was blood. Receptors originate from a woman aged 18-29 years in good health. The CDR3 runs from the conserved cysteine through the conserved F or W. A D gene is named only where the DNA matches it firmly. A row's size may be missing; if present it is once, few, many or a size class.

j_call d_call v_call clone_size cdr3_aa cdr3_nt
TRBJ2-1 NA TRBV5-1 NA CASSLVGGNEQFF TGCGCCAGCAGCTTGGTGGGGGGTAATGAGCAGTTCTTC
TRBJ1-1 TRBD1 TRBV7-9 NA CASSSGQGSFNTEAFF TGTGCCAGCAGCTCAGGACAGGGATCTTTTAACACTGAAGCTTTCTTT
TRBJ2-1 TRBD1 TRBV28 NA CASSKDRGGDEQFF TGTGCCAGCAGCAAGGACAGGGGAGGGGATGAGCAGTTCTTC
TRBJ1-1 NA TRBV27 once CATKQGIFTNTEAFF TGTGCCACCAAACAGGGAATTTTCACGAACACTGAAGCTTTCTTT
TRBJ1-1 NA TRBV5-4 NA CASSLRGTEAFF TGTGCCAGCAGCTTGCGGGGCACTGAAGCTTTCTTT
TRBJ2-5 NA TRBV6-5 NA CASTRGMGQETQYF TGTGCCAGCACCCGGGGTATGGGACAAGAGACCCAGTACTTC
TRBJ2-4 NA TRBV28 NA CASSLYRQPLNAGQYF TGTGCCAGCAGTTTATATCGGCAACCTCTGAATGCGGGTCAGTACTTC
TRBJ1-2 NA TRBV5-1 few CASSLVPGGDYGYTF TGCGCCAGCAGCTTGGTTCCGGGAGGGGACTATGGCTACACCTTC
TRBJ2-1 NA TRBV9 NA CASSGRDREQFF TGTGCCAGCAGCGGGCGGGATAGGGAGCAGTTCTTC
TRBJ1-1 NA TRBV12-3/TRBV12-4 NA CASRGGGGTEAFF TGTGCCAGCAGGGGGGGCGGGGGCACTGAAGCTTTCTTT
TRBJ1-2 NA TRBV7-3 NA CASSLGQPNYGYTF TGTGCCAGCAGCCTCGGACAGCCGAACTATGGCTACACCTTC
TRBJ2-5 NA TRBV5-8 NA CASSLGATDQETQYF TGTGCCAGCAGCTTGGGGGCGACAGATCAAGAGACCCAGTACTTC
TRBJ1-1 NA TRBV5-1 NA CASSTTVGTEAFF TGCGCCAGCAGCACGACCGTGGGGACTGAAGCTTTCTTT
TRBJ1-1 NA TRBV27 NA CASSFKATNTEAFF TGTGCCAGCAGTTTTAAGGCTACGAACACTGAAGCTTTCTTT
TRBJ1-1 TRBD1 TRBV20-1 NA CSASPQGGNTEAFF TGCAGTGCTAGTCCACAGGGGGGTAACACTGAAGCTTTCTTT
TRBJ1-2 TRBD1 TRBV10-3 NA CAISEDREGYTF TGTGCCATCAGTGAAGACAGGGAGGGCTACACCTTC
TRBJ1-4 TRBD1 TRBV9 NA CASSSRQGNYEKLFF TGTGCCAGCAGCTCCCGACAGGGGAATTATGAAAAACTGTTTTTT
TRBJ1-6 TRBD1 TRBV10-2 NA CASRQGGNSPLHF TGCGCCAGCCGACAGGGCGGTAATTCACCCCTCCACTTT
TRBJ2-7 NA TRBV27 many CASSMDPARSYEQYF TGTGCCAGCAGTATGGATCCCGCCAGGTCCTACGAGCAGTACTTC
TRBJ1-3 NA TRBV28 NA CASSFPTGNTIYF TGTGCCAGCAGTTTCCCCACTGGAAACACCATATATTTT
TRBJ1-1 TRBD1 TRBV11-1 NA CASSPREAGGYSAFF TGTGCCAGCAGCCCACGGGAGGCAGGGGGCTATTCGGCTTTCTTT
TRBJ2-5 NA TRBV6-2/TRBV6-3 NA CASSYGETQYF TGTGCCAGCAGTTATGGAGAGACCCAGTACTTC
TRBJ1-2 NA TRBV4-1 NA CASSLPASSRNINYGYTF TGCGCCAGCAGCCTCCCTGCGAGTTCCCGGAACATAAACTATGGCTACACCTTC
TRBJ1-1 NA TRBV6-2/TRBV6-3 NA CASSFHRLYTEAFF TGTGCCAGCAGTTTCCACCGACTGTACACTGAAGCTTTCTTT
TRBJ1-3 TRBD1 TRBV11-2 few CASSASDRVSGNTIYF TGTGCCAGCAGCGCTTCCGACAGGGTCTCTGGAAACACCATATATTTT
TRBJ2-5 NA TRBV5-1 NA CASSLPGTQETQYF TGCGCCAGCAGCCTACCCGGGACCCAAGAGACCCAGTACTTC